The 22 T cell receptor beta chains presented below share a single source sample, sequenced in a study of cytomegalovirus exposure and HLA in healthy donors. PCR involved 60 Vbeta and 13 Jbeta primers. Only in-frame clones appear in the TCRdb table, and some are missing; sequencing was by immunoSEQ multiplex PCR. Of some 25,000 clones listed, more than 75% were seen once; the top ten hold 4% to 5.5%. Input material: PBMCs. These receptors were taken from a male donor in good health and CMV-seronegative.

The chain employs TRBV14 and TRBJ2-5; D uncertain. The DNA end lines up better with TRBJ2-7; the J call may be wrong. There are 13 residues in the CDR3. CDR1 and CDR2 from the germline V gene are SGHDN and FVKESK. The CDR3 nucleotides read TGTGCCAGCAGCCAAGTAACGGGTTACGAGCAGTACTTC. It is translated as CASSQVTGYEQYF.

This chain links TRBV19 with TRBJ1-6; D unclear. In germline, CDR1 is LNHDA, CDR2 SQIVND (reference sequence). There are 15 residues in the CDR3. V was clipped by 5 bases and J by 5 bases, with 13 bases between them. The CDR3 is CASSPSFGDNSPLHF. CDR3 nucleotide sequence: TGTGCCAGTAGTCCCTCATTCGGGGATAATTCACCCCTCCACTTT.

About this clone itself: The junction does not match germline at one end; this may be a read error. The chain is built from TRBV7-9 and TRBJ1-1, with a tentative D call TRBD1 (6 bases). The CDR3 totals 15 residues. Germline V gene sequence: CDR1 SEHNR, CDR2 FQNEAQ (reference sequence). This CDR3 is CSSSPDRDKNTEAFF. CDR3 nucleotides: TGTTCCAGCAGCCCCGATCGGGACAAGAACACTGAAGCTTTCTTT.

The sample holds one count of this clone. V usage is TRBV5-1 and J usage is TRBJ2-5; 8 bases fit TRBD2. Germline lookup yields CDR1 SGHRS and CDR2 YFSETQ. This CDR3 comprises 17 residues. J lost 2 bases, V lost 2 bases, and 11 bases had no gene match. CDR3 nucleotides: TGCGCCAGCAGCTTCCGCACCCGGGGGGGGCTACAAGAGACCCAGTACTTC. Protein sequence: CASSFRTRGGLQETQYF.

The genes are TRBV4-3 and TRBJ2-5, with TRBD2 as a possible D gene (7 bases). The CDR3 has 15 amino acids. Germline CDR1 is LGHNA and CDR2 is YSLEER. V lost 0 bases, J lost 2 bases, and 10 bases lay in between. The CDR3 loop reads CASSQERGGQETQYF. The CDR3 DNA is TGCGCCAGCAGCCAAGAGAGGGGGGGTCAAGAGACCCAGTACTTC.

The genes are TRBV6-5 and TRBJ2-5, with TRBD2 matching 9 bases. CDR1 and CDR2 from the germline V gene are MNHEY and SVGAGI. CDR3 length: 13 residues. The V gene end was trimmed by 6 bases and the J gene end by 5 bases; junction bases not matched to a gene: 4. The CDR3, as DNA: TGTGCCAGCAGCCGCGGGGGGGCGGAGACCCAGTACTTC. Translating gives CASSRGGAETQYF.

CDR3 loop: CASSLVASGPTDTQYF. The CDR3 coding sequence is TGTGCCAGCAGCTTAGTGGCTAGCGGGCCCACAGATACGCAGTATTTT. V gene TRBV7-6 combines with J gene TRBJ2-3, with 8 bases fitting TRBD2. V was clipped by 1 base and J by 2 bases; unmatched bases: 5. CDR3 size: 16 residues. Germline lookup yields CDR1 SGHVS and CDR2 FNYEAQ.

The chain couples TRBV28 to TRBJ1-2; possibly TRBD1 for D (6 bases). Trimming shortened V by 11 bases and J by 8 bases, and 27 bases separated the two germline ends. The germline V gene has CDR1 MDHEN and CDR2 SYDVKM. The CDR3 length is 15 residues. In DNA form, the CDR3 reads TGTGCCTTAACCCCTGCCCTCAGGGGCTTGGCAGGCTACACCTTC. It translates to CALTPALRGLAGYTF.

The chain combines TRBV11-2 with TRBJ2-3; D gene unclear. Germline V CDR1 and CDR2: SGHAT, FQNNGV. Trimming left V 2 bases short and J 2 bases short, with 14 bases between. This CDR3 region has 16 residues. CDR3 in DNA: TGTGCCAGCAGCTTACAGGCTACCTCCCTCACAGATACGCAGTATTTT. Translation: CASSLQATSLTDTQYF.

CDR3 nucleotide sequence: TGTGCCAGCAGCCCAAAGTTAGCGGACACAGATACGCAGTATTTT. It translates to CASSPKLADTDTQYF. The chain combines TRBV4-2 with TRBJ2-3; maybe TRBD2 (6 bases). The germline V and J ends were trimmed by 4 bases and 2 bases, with 13 bases remaining between them. The germline gives CDR1 LGHNA, CDR2 YNFKEQ. This CDR3 contains 15 residues.

V gene TRBV6-1 combines with J gene TRBJ1-2, with 10 bases lining up with TRBD1. Germline V gene data show CDR1 as MNHNS and CDR2 as SASEGT. The J segment lost 5 bases and the V segment lost 6 bases, leaving 9 bases of the junction unmatched. The CDR3 has 15 amino acids. Here the CDR3 DNA reads TGTGCCAGCAGGACAGGGGGCCGGGTGCGGTATGGCTACACCTTC. Its protein product is CASRTGGRVRYGYTF.

Comment on this clone: Distinct nucleotide sequences in the sample also encode this CDR3. DNA for the CDR3: TGTGCCAGCAGCTACAAGGGACAGGGGAACTATGGCTACACCTTC. It specifies CASSYKGQGNYGYTF. The rearrangement links TRBV27 to TRBJ1-2, with 10 bases identical to TRBD1. This CDR3 has 15 residues. Germline V gene sequence: CDR1 MNHEY, CDR2 SMNVEV (reference sequence). The V gene end was trimmed by 6 bases and the J gene end by 2 bases; junction bases not matched to a gene: 6.

The rearrangement links TRBV13 to TRBJ2-7; D perhaps matches TRBD1 (6 bases). Germline assignment: CDR1 PRHDT and CDR2 FYEKMQ (reference sequence). The CDR3 is 13 amino acids. V was clipped by 0 bases and J by 4 bases, with 7 bases between them. The CDR3 here is CASSLGDRYEQYF. The CDR3 coding sequence is TGTGCCAGCAGCTTAGGGGACAGATACGAGCAGTACTTC.

In this sample, this clone turned up a few times. The rearrangement links TRBV18 to TRBJ2-7; TRBD2 matches 13 bases. The J segment lost 3 bases and the V segment lost 4 bases, leaving 3 bases of the junction unmatched. Germline CDR1 reads KGHSH; CDR2 reads LQKENI. This CDR3 spans 15 amino acids. CDR3 region: CASSRGLAGDYEQYF. CDR3 DNA: TGTGCCAGCTCACGTGGACTAGCGGGAGACTACGAGCAGTACTTC.

J is TRBJ2-5 and V is TRBV19; a possible D gene is TRBD2 (7 bases). V shed 4 bases and J shed 4 bases, with 13 bases lying between them. Germline CDR1 is LNHDA and CDR2 is SQIVND (reference sequence). The length of the CDR3 is 14 residues. The chain's CDR3 is CASSTGGPPETQYF. The CDR3, as DNA: TGTGCCAGTAGTACCGGGGGGCCCCCAGAGACCCAGTACTTC.

V gene TRBV11-1 combines with J gene TRBJ2-2; D is unresolved. CDR3 size: 12 residues. The germline V gene encodes CDR1 SGHAT and CDR2 FQDESV (reference sequence). V shed 5 bases and J shed 6 bases, with 7 bases lying between them. This CDR3 is CASSPPAGELFF. The CDR3 DNA reads TGTGCCAGCAGCCCCCCGGCCGGGGAGCTGTTTTTT.

This clone was seen a single time. V and J are TRBV18 and TRBJ2-3, with D possibly TRBD1 on 6 matching bases. Germline-derived CDR1 and CDR2 are KGHSH and LQKENI. With 6 bases removed from V and 9 bases from J, the gap between germline ends came to 13 bases. CDR3 length: 12 amino acids. CDR3 in amino acids: CASSPSGQTQYF. The CDR3 region has the DNA TGTGCCAGCTCTCCGTCCGGACAGACGCAGTATTTT.

This clone came up once. The chain is built from TRBV18 and TRBJ2-7; tentatively, D is TRBD1 (5 bases). This CDR3 is built from 15 residues. Germline CDR1 KGHSH, CDR2 LQKENI. Between the trimmed V and J ends, which lost 0 bases and 2 bases, there was a span of 11 bases. CDR3 loop: CASSPPTQAPYEQYF. The CDR3 nucleotides are TGTGCCAGCTCACCACCAACACAGGCTCCCTACGAGCAGTACTTC.

V gene TRBV14 combines with J gene TRBJ1-4; TRBD1 is a possible D gene (5 bases). CDR1 and CDR2 from the germline V gene are SGHDN and FVKESK. Between the trimmed V and J ends, which lost 2 bases and 7 bases, there was a span of 17 bases. The CDR3 spans 16 residues. DNA of the CDR3: TGTGCCAGCAGCCAATTAACCGGCCCCCAGGGTGAAAAACTGTTTTTT. It specifies CASSQLTGPQGEKLFF.

This clone has only a few counts. The rearrangement uses TRBV21-1 and TRBJ1-5; the table names TRBD1, a call not compared with the DNA. TRBV21-1 is an annotated pseudogene. The CDR3 sequence is 17 residues long. The CDR3, as DNA: TGTGCCAGCAGCAAATATGGGGACAGGGGGCGAAGGCAGCCCCAGCATTTT. Its translation: CASSKYGDRGRRQPQHF.

This rearrangement joins TRBV19 to TRBJ2-1; TRBD1 might be the D (6 bases). Per germline, CDR1 LNHDA and CDR2 SQIVND (reference sequence). CDR3 length: 17 residues. Between the trimmed V and J ends, which lost 4 bases and 0 bases, there was a span of 16 bases. The DNA of the CDR3 is TGTGCCAGTAGTAACAACAGGGCTTGGCGCTCCTACAATGAGCAGTTCTTC. Translating it yields CASSNNRAWRSYNEQFF. The full variable domain, with the rest looked up from reference TRBV19 and TRBJ2-1, is DGGITQSPKYLFRKEGQNVTLSCEQNLNHDAMYWYRQDPGQGLRLIYYSQIVNDFQKGDIAEGYSVSREKKESFPLTVTSAQKNPTAFYLCASSNNRAWRSYNEQFFGPGTRLTVL.

V usage is TRBV5-1 and J usage is TRBJ2-7, with TRBD2 matching 11 bases. This CDR3 contains 17 residues. The germline V gene encodes CDR1 SGHRS and CDR2 YFSETQ. Unmatched junction bases numbered 15, after V lost 6 bases and J lost 4 bases. The CDR3 reads CASTRTGTSGEVYEQYF. The CDR3 nucleotides are TGCGCCAGCACCCGTACTGGGACTAGCGGAGAGGTGTACGAGCAGTACTTC.